The next 25 T cell receptor beta chains were all read from a single sample in a study of a mutant IDH1 vaccine in newly diagnosed glioma. Time point specified: week 35, safety follow-up. Doses comprised 300 ug of mutant IDH1 20-mer peptide each, plus topical imiquimod. Their specific antigens are unknown. The assay was immunoSEQ multiplex PCR, and TCRdb's table has in-frame clones only and misses some. The table has about 33,000 clones, 82% seen once. Here the sequenced sample was PBMCs, taken from a glioma patient whose treatment included an IDH1 peptide vaccine. These receptor sequences come from a woman between 18 and 29 years old with glioma.

The CDR3 bases are TGCGCCAGCAGCCAAGTTGCAGGGGACACTGAAGCTTTCTTT. It translates to CASSQVAGDTEAFF. The chain has TRBV4-1 and TRBJ1-1; D may be TRBD1 (6 bases). Trimming left V 1 base short and J 3 bases short, with 9 bases between. Germline V lookup: CDR1 MGHRA, CDR2 YSYEKL. This CDR3 contains 14 residues.

The V and J genes are TRBV6-5 and TRBJ1-4; D not certain. This CDR3 has 13 amino acids. CDR1 is MNHEY, CDR2 SVGAGI, per germline. The V and J ends lost 6 bases and 3 bases respectively, with 8 bases between them. CDR3 in DNA: TGTGCCAGCAGATTAGACTCTAATGAAAAACTGTTTTTT. Translating it yields CASRLDSNEKLFF.

V is TRBV5-1 and J is TRBJ2-2; 10 bases map to TRBD2. The trim removed 3 bases at V and 6 bases at J, leaving 5 bases unmatched. Germline CDR1 is SGHRS and CDR2 is YFSETQ. The CDR3 is 15 amino acids. The CDR3 DNA follows: TGCGCCAGCAGCTCTGGACTAGCGGTAGCCGGGGAGCTGTTTTTT. Its protein product is CASSSGLAVAGELFF.

This clone was counted once. This rearrangement joins TRBV2 to TRBJ2-3; TRBD2 is a possible D gene (6 bases). CDR1 SNHLY and CDR2 FYNNEI come from the germline V gene. The V end lost 6 bases, the J end lost 1 base, and 8 bases lay between the germline ends. The length of the CDR3 is 13 residues. The CDR3 sequence: CASSGGRTDTQYF. The CDR3 region has the DNA TGTGCCAGCAGCGGGGGACGCACAGATACGCAGTATTTT.

The chain employs TRBV29-1 and TRBJ1-1; D is uncertain. Germline loops: CDR1 SQVTM, CDR2 ANQGSEA. Trimming shortened V by 0 bases and J by 11 bases, and 13 bases separated the two germline ends. The CDR3 length is 12 residues. The CDR3 reads CSVEDRPTEAFF. The CDR3 region has the DNA TGCAGCGTTGAAGATCGACCAACAGAGGCTTTCTTT.

The J gene is TRBJ1-2, the V gene TRBV4-3; no reliable D call. Germline V gene lookup returns CDR1 LGHNA and CDR2 YSLEER. The CDR3 spans 15 residues. V was trimmed by 1 base and J by 1 base, leaving 10 bases between them. CDR3 DNA sequence: TGCGCCAGCAGCCAAGGTCTCGCCCTTAACTATGGCTACACCTTC. Protein sequence: CASSQGLALNYGYTF.

This chain links TRBV10-3 with TRBJ2-2, with TRBD2 matching over 9 bases. Germline V gene lookup returns CDR1 ENHRY and CDR2 SYGVKD. The CDR3 loop spans 15 amino acids. Unmatched junction bases numbered 7, after V lost 6 bases and J lost 5 bases. Here the CDR3 reads CAIRLAGDDTGELFF. The CDR3 DNA reads TGTGCCATCAGGTTAGCGGGAGATGATACCGGGGAGCTGTTTTTT.

The chain recombines TRBV11-2 with TRBJ1-2, with TRBD1 matching over 7 bases. The CDR3 is 15 residues long. Germline CDR1 and CDR2: SGHAT and FQNNGV. V trimming: 1 base; J trimming: 7 bases; junction bases outside the gene matches: 9. The CDR3 loop is CASSLGRGPRSGYTF. DNA for the CDR3: TGTGCCAGCAGCTTAGGGAGGGGGCCTAGGAGTGGCTACACCTTC.

The chain couples TRBV6-1 to TRBJ2-5, with TRBD2 matching 9 bases. J gave up 5 bases and V 4 bases, and 5 bases lay outside the gene matches. This CDR3 spans 14 amino acids. CDR1 is MNHNS, CDR2 SASEGT, per germline. The CDR3 protein is CASSGAGGMETQYF. In DNA, the CDR3 is TGTGCCAGCAGTGGTGCGGGGGGGATGGAGACCCAGTACTTC.

V is TRBV5-1 and J is TRBJ2-1; the match to TRBD2 covers 7 bases. V trimming: 0 bases; J trimming: 10 bases; junction bases outside the gene matches: 7. Germline V CDR1 and CDR2: SGHRS, YFSETQ. The CDR3 covers 14 residues. Written as DNA, the CDR3 is TGCGCCAGCAGCTTGGCCACTCGGGAGGACGAGCAGTTCTTC. Protein: CASSLATREDEQFF.

The chain joins TRBV11-2 to TRBJ2-2; 9 positions match TRBD1. Trimming cost V 1 base and J 6 bases; bases outside gene matches: 3. There are 15 residues in the CDR3. Germline V CDR1 and CDR2: SGHAT, FQNNGV. CDR3 sequence (DNA): TGTGCCAGCAGCTTAGCAAGACAGGGGGCCGGGGAGCTGTTTTTT. Translated: CASSLARQGAGELFF.

The chain is built from TRBV7-2 and TRBJ2-3; 9 nucleotides agree with TRBD2. CDR3 length equals 18 residues. J lost 0 bases, V lost 5 bases, and 12 bases had no gene match. Germline V gene lookup returns CDR1 SGHTA and CDR2 FQGNSA. DNA of the CDR3: TGTGCCAGCAGCGTAGGAACTCGACTAGCGGCCAGCACAGATACGCAGTATTTT. Its translation is CASSVGTRLAASTDTQYF.

The chain carries TRBV4-2 and TRBJ2-1; D perhaps matches TRBD1 (6 bases). Trimming removed 2 bases from V and 6 bases from J, with 11 bases in between. CDR3 length: 14 amino acids. Germline CDR1 is LGHNA and CDR2 is YNFKEQ. In DNA form, the CDR3 reads TGTGCCAGCAGCCAAAAAGGGACAAGCAATGAGCAGTTCTTC. This translates into CASSQKGTSNEQFF.

This rearrangement joins TRBV18 to TRBJ2-5; TRBD2 might be the D (5 bases). The length of the CDR3 is 12 residues. Trimming removed 3 bases at V and 7 bases at J, with 9 bases between. In germline, CDR1 is KGHSH, CDR2 LQKENI. The CDR3 DNA reads as TGTGCCAGCTCACCCAGTGAGGGGACCCAGTACTTC. Its translation is CASSPSEGTQYF.

The V call is TRBV30, the J call TRBJ2-5; D gene ambiguous. The CDR3 contains 12 residues. Germline-derived CDR1 and CDR2 are GTSNPN and SVGIG (reference sequence). V was clipped by 5 bases and J by 4 bases, with 11 bases between them. The CDR3 is CAWEAPVETQYF. The CDR3 region has the DNA TGTGCCTGGGAAGCCCCAGTAGAGACCCAGTACTTC.

The CDR3 DNA reads as TGTGCCAGCAGCCCCCCGCGGGGTGAGCAGTTCTTC. Its protein is CASSPPRGEQFF. V usage is TRBV5-6 and J usage is TRBJ2-1; tentative D call: TRBD2 (6 bases). CDR1 is SGHDT, CDR2 YYEEEE, per germline. V lost 4 bases and J 9 bases, leaving 11 bases between the germline ends. The CDR3 is made up of 12 amino acids.

The chain combines TRBV7-8 with TRBJ2-1; 8 bases map to TRBD2. Germline loops: CDR1 SGHVS, CDR2 FQNEAQ. The V gene end was trimmed by 2 bases and the J gene end by 5 bases; junction bases not matched to a gene: 8. CDR3 length: 16 residues. Written as DNA, the CDR3 is TGTGCCAGCAGCTTATGGGTAGCGGGATCCCACAATGAGCAGTTCTTC. Translated, it gives CASSLWVAGSHNEQFF.

In its sample, this clone was seen once. This chain links TRBV6-5 with TRBJ2-7; D not resolved. Trimming left V 0 bases short and J 7 bases short, with 13 bases between. CDR1 is MNHEY, CDR2 SVGAGI, per germline. The CDR3 covers 14 residues. CDR3 sequence (DNA): TGTGCCAGCAGTTACTCAGCAGGTTTAAAGGAGCAGTACTTC. Protein product: CASSYSAGLKEQYF.

In this sample, this clone turned up a few times. The chain uses TRBV4-1 and TRBJ1-5; D may be TRBD1 (5 bases). The CDR3 spans 14 residues. The V end lost 3 bases, the J end lost 7 bases, and 13 bases lay between the germline ends. CDR1 is MGHRA and CDR2 is YSYEKL in the germline V gene. The CDR3 protein is CASSQGPQAQPQHF. Written as DNA, the CDR3 is TGCGCCAGCAGCCAGGGCCCACAGGCCCAGCCCCAGCATTTT.

This chain links TRBV14 with TRBJ2-7; D not certain. CDR1 and CDR2 from the germline V gene are SGHDN and FVKESK. The CDR3 runs 15 residues. V was shortened by 4 bases and J by 0 bases, with 13 bases between the two germline ends. The CDR3 nucleotides are TGTGCCAGCAGCCTATCTCAACTAAGCTCCTACGAGCAGTACTTC. Translated: CASSLSQLSSYEQYF.

Only a few counts were recorded for this clone. At one boundary the junction diverges from the germline segment, which might be a read error. V usage is TRBV29-1 and J usage is TRBJ2-7; D is ambiguous. The CDR3 is 12 amino acids. From germline, CDR1 is SQVTM and CDR2 ANQGSEA. The DNA of the CDR3 is TGCAGCGTTGAAGATGTCAGGTCCGCGGTGCACTTC. The encoded protein is CSVEDVRSAVHF.

This chain joins TRBV25-1 and TRBJ2-5; TRBD2 agrees at 7 bases. The CDR3 consists of 18 residues. Germline loops: CDR1 MGHDK, CDR2 SYGVNS. V trimming: 4 bases; J trimming: 4 bases; junction bases outside the gene matches: 18. The DNA for the CDR3 is TGTGCCAGCAGTGGGAACCCAGCAGAGCGGGGAGGCCCAGAGACCCAGTACTTC. Residues: CASSGNPAERGGPETQYF.

This clone has more than one count but fewer than ten. The rearrangement joins TRBV4-1 to TRBJ1-1; weak D call: TRBD1 (5 bases). Trimming left V 4 bases short and J 1 base short, with 10 bases between. Germline V CDR1 and CDR2: MGHRA, YSYEKL. This CDR3 region has 14 residues. The CDR3 region is CASSPLQGNTEAFF. CDR3 in DNA: TGCGCCAGCAGCCCCCTGCAGGGGAACACTGAAGCTTTCTTT.

V gene TRBV7-6 combines with J gene TRBJ1-5; perhaps TRBD1 as D (5 bases). This CDR3 is built from 15 residues. V was clipped by 5 bases and J by 2 bases, with 13 bases between them. Germline V gives CDR1 SGHVS, CDR2 FNYEAQ. The CDR3, as DNA: TGTGCCAGCAGCCCCTTGGCAGGGCGCAATCAGCCCCAGCATTTT. This encodes CASSPLAGRNQPQHF.

The V gene is TRBV6-5, the J gene TRBJ2-2; 9 positions agree with TRBD1. Trimming took 6 bases from V and 6 from J; bases not matched to a gene: 5. Per germline, CDR1 MNHEY and CDR2 SVGAGI. CDR3 length: 14 amino acids. The CDR3 protein is CASRRDREAGELFF. DNA for the CDR3: TGTGCCAGCAGGCGGGACAGGGAGGCCGGGGAGCTGTTTTTT.